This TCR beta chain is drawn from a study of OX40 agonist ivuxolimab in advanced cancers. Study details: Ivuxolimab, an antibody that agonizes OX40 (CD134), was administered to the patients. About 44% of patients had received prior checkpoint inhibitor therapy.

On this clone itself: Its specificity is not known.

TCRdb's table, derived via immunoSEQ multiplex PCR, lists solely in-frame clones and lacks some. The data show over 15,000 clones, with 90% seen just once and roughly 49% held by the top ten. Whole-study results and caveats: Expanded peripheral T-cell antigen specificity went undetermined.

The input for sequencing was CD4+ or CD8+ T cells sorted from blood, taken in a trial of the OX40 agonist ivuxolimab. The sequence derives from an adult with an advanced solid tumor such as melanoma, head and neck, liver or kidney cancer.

The DNA for the CDR3 is TGTGCCAGCAGCCCAATGACACTCCCCGCCTCCTACGAGCAGTACTTC. Protein product: CASSPMTLPASYEQYF. The rearrangement joins TRBV7-2 to TRBJ2-7; no reliable D call. The CDR3 runs to 16 residues. V dropped 5 bases and J dropped 0 bases, with 17 bases sitting between them. Looked up from germline, CDR1 is SGHTA and CDR2 is FQGNSA.